The 8 T cell receptor beta chains reported below all come from one sample, sequenced in a study of T cells in Graves' hyperthyroidism and ophthalmopathy. TCR beta CDR3 sequences were amplified from RNA transcripts. Primed by the HTBI set, a first-round RT-PCR was run on the TCR CDR3. TCRdb itself ran the multiplex PCR reads through MiXCR, one entry per CDR3 protein. The profile shows about 400,000 distinct CDR3 sequences, more than 12% of them singletons. Sequenced: blood. These receptors originate from a woman between 25 and 40 years old with Graves' ophthalmopathy.

This clonotype was counted many times. This chain connects TRBV5-5 to TRBJ1-5; D not certain. V was clipped by 3 bases and J by 0 bases, with 10 bases between them. The CDR3 spans 15 residues. Germline V gives CDR1 SGHKS, CDR2 YYEKEE (reference sequence). This CDR3 is CASSSAEYSNQPQHF. The CDR3 DNA sequence: TGTGCCAGCAGCTCGGCAGAATATAGCAATCAGCCCCAGCATTTT.

The chain carries TRBV2 and TRBJ1-3; a weak D match, TRBD1 (6 bases). Germline loops: CDR1 SNHLY, CDR2 FYNNEI. The V and J ends lost 8 bases and 2 bases respectively, with 13 bases between them. This CDR3 spans 14 amino acids. For the CDR3, the DNA is TGTGCCAGCGGTGTAACAGGGACTGGAAACACCATATATTTT. Protein product: CASGVTGTGNTIYF.

In its sample, this clonotype was seen a few times. One base away lies a much larger clone, so this may be a sequencing read error. No conserved phenylalanine or tryptophan ends this CDR3, so it is likely a read error. This chain links TRBV18 with TRBJ1-5; no clear D gene. Trimming took 3 bases from V and 1 from J, leaving 10 bases between them. There are 15 residues in the CDR3. Germline values: CDR1 KGHSH, CDR2 LQKENI. CDR3 in DNA: TGTGCCAGCTCACCCGAGATCCCCAGCAATCAGCCCCAGCATCTT. It encodes CASSPEIPSNQPQHL.

Many counts were recorded for this clonotype. CDR3 DNA sequence: TGTGCCTGGAGTCCCCCGGTCAATGAGCAGTTCTTC. The encoded protein is CAWSPPVNEQFF. The chain employs TRBV30 and TRBJ2-1; D gene ambiguous. The CDR3 has 12 residues. The ends were cut back, 2 bases at V and 6 bases at J, with 8 bases in the middle. Germline V CDR1 and CDR2: GTSNPN, SVGIG (reference sequence). The full variable domain, in which reference TRBV30 and TRBJ2-1 provide the parts outside the CDR3, is SQTIHQWPATLVQPVGSPLSLECTVEGTSNPNLYWYRQAAGRGLQLLFYSVGIGQISSEVPQNLSASRPQDRQFILSSKKLLLSDSGFYLCAWSPPVNEQFFGPGTRLTVL.

This clonotype has a count of ten or more. This sequence joins TRBV3-1 and TRBJ1-1; D is ambiguous. V was cut by 4 bases and J by 1 base, with 13 bases left in between. The CDR3 is 15 amino acids. Germline CDR1 is LGHDT and CDR2 is YNNKEL (reference sequence). The CDR3 region is CASSPQWLANTEAFF. CDR3 nucleotides: TGTGCCAGCAGCCCCCAGTGGCTAGCGAACACTGAAGCTTTCTTT.

Ten or more counts support this clonotype. The DNA for the CDR3 is TGTGCCAGCAGCCGGGAAACGACAGGGCTAAGCTCCTACAATGAGCAGTTCTTC. This sequence encodes CASSRETTGLSSYNEQFF. The chain uses TRBV7-8 and TRBJ2-1; 7 bases fit TRBD1. Losses at the gene ends were 5 bases for V and 0 bases for J; bases not matched to a gene: 13. The CDR3 covers 18 residues. Germline CDR1 reads SGHVS; CDR2 reads FQNEAQ.

This clonotype was seen many times. The J gene is TRBJ2-5, the V gene TRBV5-5, with 7 positions matching TRBD1. This CDR3 is built from 15 residues. V shed 3 bases, J shed 5 bases, and the junction held 10 bases outside the gene matches. Germline V lookup: CDR1 SGHKS, CDR2 YYEKEE (reference sequence). CDR3 bases: TGTGCCAGCAGCTCTCTCACAGGGGCGATCGAGACCCAGTACTTC. Its translation is CASSSLTGAIETQYF.

The gene calls are TRBV12-3 or TRBV12-4 and TRBJ2-1, with 7 bases that match TRBD2. Trimming cost V 8 bases and J 3 bases; bases outside gene matches: 16. The CDR3 has 17 amino acids. The CDR3 nucleotides read TGTGCCAGCGCCCAGACTAGCATGTTTACCCTCTACAATGAGCAGTTCTTC. Translation: CASAQTSMFTLYNEQFF.